The 9 T cell receptor beta chains in this list originate from one sample, sequenced in a study of T cell responses to AZD1222 COVID-19 vaccine. Profiled with immunoSEQ multiplex PCR; TCRdb holds only in-frame clones, not every one. The sample includes some 120,000 clones, about 90% of them seen just once. The source material was peripheral blood, sampled on day 0 of AZD1222 vaccination. The receptors stem from an adult in good health.

The CDR3 region is CASSLGDQYSNQPQHF. The CDR3 nucleotides read TGTGCCAGCAGTTTAGGAGACCAATATAGCAATCAGCCCCAGCATTTT. This chain links TRBV28 with TRBJ1-5; no clear D gene. The V end lost 2 bases, the J end lost 0 bases, and 11 bases lay between the germline ends. This CDR3 is built from 16 residues. Germline loops: CDR1 MDHEN, CDR2 SYDVKM.

The chain employs TRBV4-2 and TRBJ1-1; D possibly corresponds to TRBD1 (6 bases). The CDR3 consists of 14 residues. The germline V gene encodes CDR1 LGHNA and CDR2 YNFKEQ. V lost 3 bases to trimming and J lost 4 bases, with 12 bases between them. The CDR3 protein is CASSHTGSATEAFF. The CDR3 DNA follows: TGTGCCAGCAGCCATACAGGGTCGGCCACTGAAGCTTTCTTT.

V is TRBV6-1 and J is TRBJ1-1, with D perhaps matching TRBD1 (5 bases). V lost 2 bases and J 6 bases, leaving 13 bases between the germline ends. CDR1 MNHNS and CDR2 SASEGT come from the germline V gene. The CDR3 totals 14 residues. CDR3 residues: CASSERFRGPEAFF. The CDR3 nucleotides read TGTGCCAGCAGTGAACGGTTTAGGGGCCCTGAAGCTTTCTTT.

V is TRBV5-1 and J is TRBJ2-1; no reliable D call. The germline V gene has CDR1 SGHRS and CDR2 YFSETQ. V was cut by 1 base and J by 7 bases, with 9 bases left in between. The CDR3 runs to 13 residues. The CDR3 sequence: CASSLNLVNEQFF. CDR3 DNA sequence: TGCGCCAGCAGCTTGAACTTAGTAAATGAGCAGTTCTTC.

The chain carries TRBV7-9 and TRBJ1-3, with 10 bases that match TRBD1. The CDR3 has 16 residues. J gave up 2 bases and V 2 bases, and 3 bases lay outside the gene matches. The germline CDR1 and CDR2 sequences are SEHNR and FQNEAQ (reference sequence). This CDR3 reads CASSLNDRGPGNTIYF. CDR3 bases: TGTGCCAGCAGCTTAAATGACAGGGGGCCTGGAAACACCATATATTTT.

With respect to this clone: Germline is not matched at one junction end, which may reflect a read error. The sample contains more than one DNA sequence encoding this CDR3. Here the CDR3 reads CSARGYNEQFF. For the CDR3, the DNA is TGCAGTGCAAGAGGGTACAATGAGCAGTTCTTC. The chain joins TRBV20-1 to TRBJ2-1, with a weak D call TRBD2 (5 bases). This CDR3 has 11 residues. Per the germline V gene, CDR1 is DFQATT and CDR2 is SNEGSKA (reference sequence).

The J gene is TRBJ1-5, the V gene TRBV3-1 (or the pseudogene TRBV3-2); possible D gene TRBD1, 5 bases. The germline V gene has CDR1 LGHDT and CDR2 YNNKEL (reference sequence). The V end was cut by 3 bases, the J end by 2 bases, with 17 bases between. The CDR3 spans 17 residues. For the CDR3, the DNA is TGTGCCAGCAGCCAGGCCCCCCGGGGCTATGGCAATCAGCCCCAGCATTTT. Encoded protein: CASSQAPRGYGNQPQHF.

V and J are TRBV28 and TRBJ1-2; possible D gene TRBD1, 6 bases. Germline CDR1 is MDHEN and CDR2 is SYDVKM. V was shortened by 8 bases and J by 9 bases, with 19 bases between the two germline ends. The CDR3 consists of 13 residues. CDR3 nucleotides: TGTGCCAGCTCCTCTACAGGGATCAGGAGCTACACCTTC. It encodes CASSSTGIRSYTF.

The chain recombines TRBV28 with TRBJ2-5, with 7 positions matching TRBD2. The CDR3 consists of 14 residues. V was clipped by 5 bases and J by 2 bases; unmatched bases: 5. CDR1 MDHEN and CDR2 SYDVKM come from the germline V gene. This CDR3 is CASSRIGGQETQYF. CDR3 bases: TGTGCCAGCAGTCGCATCGGGGGGCAAGAGACCCAGTACTTC.